This T cell receptor beta chain appears in the sequencing data of a study of patients and donors after allogeneic stem cell transplantation. Looked up from germline, CDR1 is SGHRS and CDR2 is YFSETQ. The CDR3 length is 12 residues. Trimming cost V 0 bases and J 7 bases, with 7 bases left between them. This clonotype has ten or more counts. TCRdb used MiXCR to reprocess the RT-PCR reads, holding one entry per CDR3 protein. The sample consists of approximately 31,000 distinct CDR3 sequences, 30% to 40% of them appearing once. The chain links TRBV5-1 to TRBJ1-1; the D is unclear. Source material: blood, either unsorted or a sorted T cell fraction (not recorded which). This receptor was taken from a human donor who was either an allogeneic HSCT recipient or a stem cell or donor lymphocyte infusion donor (not recorded which). It is not recorded whose cells these are; they may come from a transplant donor. CDR3 sequence (DNA): TGCGCCAGCAGCTTGGATAGTGATGAAGCTTTCTTT. Encoded protein: CASSLDSDEAFF. Filled out from reference TRBV5-1 and TRBJ1-1, the complete variable domain reads KAGVTQTPRYLIKTRGQQVTLSCSPISGHRSVSWYQQTPGQGLQFLFEYFSETQRNKGNFPGRFSGRQFSNSRSEMNVSTLELGDSALYLCASSLDSDEAFFGQGTRLTVV.